The 30 T cell receptor beta chains in this list originate from one sample, sequenced in a study of T cells in Graves' hyperthyroidism and ophthalmopathy. Authors of the study amplified TCR beta CDR3 regions from RNA transcripts. With the HTBI primer set, the TCR CDR3 went through a first round of RT-PCR. In TCRdb, the multiplex PCR reads were re-called with MiXCR into one record per CDR3 protein. The sample shows 650,000 to 800,000 distinct CDR3 sequences, just under 45% of them seen only once. Sequenced sample: peripheral blood or thyroid tissue (not recorded which). All receptors derive from an adult man with Graves' disease, either hyperthyroidism or ophthalmopathy (not recorded which).

This clonotype came up a few times. The chain carries TRBV7-9 and TRBJ1-2; no firm D call. Germline CDR1 reads SEHNR; CDR2 reads FQNEAQ (reference sequence). The V and J ends lost 1 base and 5 bases respectively, with 11 bases between them. The CDR3 runs to 14 residues. CDR3 coding DNA: TGTGCCAGCAGCTTAGAATCCCCGGCATATGGCTACACCTTC. Its translation: CASSLESPAYGYTF.

The chain joins TRBV7-9 to TRBJ2-7; 8 nucleotides align to TRBD2. V lost 2 bases to trimming and J lost 4 bases; unmatched junction nucleotides: 4. The length of the CDR3 is 14 residues. Looked up from germline, CDR1 is SEHNR and CDR2 is FQNEAQ (reference sequence). In DNA form, the CDR3 reads TGTGCCAGCAGCTTAAGCGGGAGTTGGTACGAGCAGTACTTC. The encoded protein is CASSLSGSWYEQYF.

The table lists this clonotype with many counts. The rearrangement links TRBV25-1 to TRBJ2-5; tentative D call: TRBD1 (5 bases). V was shortened by 2 bases and J by 4 bases, with 8 bases between the two germline ends. Looked up from germline, CDR1 is MGHDK and CDR2 is SYGVNS. This CDR3 is built from 13 residues. Here the CDR3 reads CASSEGRAETQYF. As DNA, the CDR3 is TGTGCCAGCAGTGAAGGCAGGGCAGAGACCCAGTACTTC.

Points on this clonotype: Since a much larger clone is just one base distant, this may be a read error. V usage is TRBV9 and J usage is TRBJ1-2; tentatively, D is TRBD1 (6 bases). Trimming removed 4 bases at V and 4 bases at J, with 14 bases between. Germline CDR1 SGDLS, CDR2 YYNGEE. CDR3 length: 14 amino acids. The CDR3: CASSPQGMTYGYTF. CDR3 nucleotide sequence: TGTGCCAGCAGCCCGCAGGGGATGACCTATGGCTACACCTTC.

A few counts support this clonotype. The CDR3 loop reads CASSYPTGATGETQYF. The CDR3 DNA reads TGTGCCAGCAGTTATCCGACAGGGGCCACGGGAGAGACCCAGTACTTC. The chain joins TRBV6-6 to TRBJ2-5; 8 bases map to TRBD1. V was pared by 3 bases and J by 4 bases, with 10 bases of the junction left unmatched. CDR3 length: 16 residues. CDR1 is MNHNY and CDR2 is SVGAGI in the germline V gene (reference sequence).

The chain joins TRBV29-1 to TRBJ1-6, with TRBD1 matching over 12 bases. This CDR3 has 13 amino acids. Germline CDR1 reads SQVTM; CDR2 reads ANQGSEA. V gave up 6 bases and J gave up 10 bases; unmatched junction bases: 4. The CDR3 reads CSVGTGGRSPLHF. CDR3 nucleotides: TGCAGCGTCGGGACAGGGGGCAGGTCACCCCTCCACTTT.

The chain uses TRBV7-9 and TRBJ1-5; no firm D call. The V end lost 5 bases, the J end lost 2 bases, and 13 bases lay between the germline ends. The CDR3 contains 15 residues. The germline gives CDR1 SEHNR, CDR2 FQNEAQ (reference sequence). CDR3 DNA: TGTGCCAGCAGCCCCAGTCCGGATCGCAATCAGCCCCAGCATTTT. Encoded protein: CASSPSPDRNQPQHF.

The CDR3 region is CASSVGVQSDTEAFF. The CDR3, as DNA: TGTGCCAGCAGTGTAGGCGTACAGTCGGACACTGAAGCTTTCTTT. The genes are TRBV11-1 and TRBJ1-1; no clear D gene. Per germline, CDR1 SGHAT and CDR2 FQDESV (reference sequence). Trimming stripped 6 bases from V and 3 bases from J, with 17 bases between. This CDR3 is 15 amino acids long. The entire variable domain, with the rest obtained from reference TRBV11-1 and TRBJ1-1, is as follows: EAEVAQSPRYKITEKSQAVAFWCDPISGHATLYWYRQILGQGPELLVQFQDESVVDDSQLPKDRFSAERLKGVDSTLKIQPAELGDSAMYLCASSVGVQSDTEAFFGQGTRLTVV.

Worth noting for this clonotype: A read error may be the cause here, since a much bigger clone is one base away. J is TRBJ1-1 and V is TRBV2; D unresolved. Deletions cut 8 bases from V and 4 bases from J, with 14 bases between. The CDR3 covers 13 residues. CDR1 SNHLY and CDR2 FYNNEI come from the germline V gene. Written as DNA, the CDR3 is TGTGCCAGCCGCGGAGGGATGAGCACTGAAGCTTTCTTT. This codes for CASRGGMSTEAFF. The full variable domain, rest sourced from reference TRBV2 and TRBJ1-1, is EPEVTQTPSHQVTQMGQEVILRCVPISNHLYFYWYRQILGQKVEFLVSFYNNEISEKSEIFDDQFSVERPDGSNFTLKIRSTKLEDSAMYFCASRGGMSTEAFFGQGTRLTVV.

V and J are TRBV20-1 and TRBJ1-6; possibly TRBD1 for D (6 bases). Deletions cut 5 bases from V and 6 bases from J, with 23 bases between. This CDR3 comprises 17 residues. CDR1 is DFQATT and CDR2 is SNEGSKA in the germline V gene (reference sequence). This CDR3 is CSAPRLGGTGFNSPLHF. Here the CDR3 DNA reads TGCAGTGCTCCTCGCCTGGGGGGCACCGGTTTTAATTCACCCCTCCACTTT.

The chain combines TRBV10-3 with TRBJ2-7; 7 bases are a match to TRBD1. This CDR3 has 15 residues. Per germline, CDR1 ENHRY and CDR2 SYGVKD. The ends lost 10 bases at V and 2 bases at J; junction bases unmatched: 14. Written as DNA, the CDR3 is TGTGCCACCTCTGTCGGACGCGGACAGGCCTACGAGCAGTACTTC. Amino acids: CATSVGRGQAYEQYF.

The V gene is TRBV29-1, the J gene TRBJ2-7; 9 bases agree with TRBD1. V shed 6 bases and J 6 bases; nucleotides not matched to a gene: 6. Germline values: CDR1 SQVTM, CDR2 ANQGSEA. The CDR3 is 12 amino acids. CDR3 coding DNA: TGCAGCGTGGGGGGACAGGGACGCGAGCAGTACTTC. This codes for CSVGGQGREQYF.

This clonotype came up a few times. The chain couples TRBV12-3 or TRBV12-4 to TRBJ1-2, with TRBD1 as a possible D gene (6 bases). V lost 5 bases, J lost 4 bases, and 11 bases lay in between. This CDR3 has 13 amino acids. CDR3 in amino acids: CASSRTVFYGYTF. The CDR3 nucleotides read TGTGCCAGCAGTCGGACAGTGTTCTATGGCTACACCTTC.

This clonotype appeared many times. The V gene is TRBV24-1, the J gene TRBJ1-3; D is uncertain. V gave up 3 bases and J gave up 0 bases, with 8 bases separating them. The CDR3 totals 15 residues. Germline assignment: CDR1 KGHDR and CDR2 SFDVKD. DNA for the CDR3: TGTGCCACCAGTGATACAAAGAGCTCTGGAAACACCATATATTTT. Its protein is CATSDTKSSGNTIYF.

This clonotype was picked up many times. This sequence joins TRBV7-8 and TRBJ1-2; D gene unclear. CDR3 length equals 14 residues. Deletions cut 4 bases from V and 0 bases from J, with 9 bases between. In germline, CDR1 is SGHVS, CDR2 FQNEAQ. The CDR3 DNA reads as TGTGCCAGCAGCTCACGACTAGCTAACTATGGCTACACCTTC. This sequence encodes CASSSRLANYGYTF.

This chain connects TRBV7-9 to TRBJ1-1, with TRBD1 identical over 7 bases. CDR1 and CDR2 from the germline V gene are SEHNR and FQNEAQ (reference sequence). Germline trimming cut 6 bases from V and 1 base from J; bases unmatched to any gene: 8. CDR3 size: 15 residues. The CDR3 nucleotides read TGTGCCAGCAGGGCGAGCGGACAGGAGAACACTGAAGCTTTCTTT. Protein sequence: CASRASGQENTEAFF.

In regard to this clonotype: A much larger clone sits a single nucleotide away, making a read error possible. This chain uses TRBV6-5 with TRBJ2-5; maybe TRBD1 (6 bases). CDR1 is MNHEY and CDR2 is SVGAGI in the germline V gene. The CDR3 totals 14 residues. The CDR3 sequence: CVSSESVGAETQYF. DNA of the CDR3: TGCGTCAGCAGTGAGTCGGTGGGGGCCGAGACCCAGTACTTC.

This chain links TRBV5-1 with TRBJ1-1; a possible D gene is TRBD1 (5 bases). V dropped 0 bases and J dropped 0 bases, with 12 bases sitting between them. The CDR3 totals 16 residues. Per the germline V gene, CDR1 is SGHRS and CDR2 is YFSETQ. The CDR3 DNA follows: TGCGCCAGCAGCTTGGCGGGGGGAGCCTTGAACACTGAAGCTTTCTTT. Translation: CASSLAGGALNTEAFF. Complete variable domain (other parts from reference TRBV5-1 and TRBJ1-1): KAGVTQTPRYLIKTRGQQVTLSCSPISGHRSVSWYQQTPGQGLQFLFEYFSETQRNKGNFPGRFSGRQFSNSRSEMNVSTLELGDSALYLCASSLAGGALNTEAFFGQGTRLTVV.

There are a few counts of this clonotype. V gene TRBV12-3 or TRBV12-4 combines with J gene TRBJ2-5; the D gene could be TRBD1 or TRBD2 (6 bases each). V was shortened by 5 bases and J by 4 bases, with 11 bases between the two germline ends. This CDR3 comprises 13 residues. For the CDR3, the DNA is TGTGCCAGCAGTCAGGGGAGGTCAGAGACCCAGTACTTC. This gives the protein CASSQGRSETQYF.

In this sample, this clonotype turned up a few times. An end of the junction differs from the germline gene, which may be a read error. The chain has TRBV5-1 and TRBJ2-5; 7 bases align to TRBD1. CDR3 length: 14 amino acids. Germline CDR1 SGHRS, CDR2 YFSETQ. The DNA of the CDR3 is TGTGCCAGCAGCTTGGGGGACAGAGAAGAGACCCAGTACTTC. It specifies CASSLGDREETQYF.

V usage is TRBV29-1 and J usage is TRBJ1-1; TRBD1 is a possible D gene (6 bases). Germline-derived CDR1 and CDR2 are SQVTM and ANQGSEA. V was pared by 4 bases and J by 4 bases, with 22 bases between. The CDR3 runs to 16 residues. Here the CDR3 reads CSVGMNSRGLGTEAFF. In DNA, the CDR3 is TGCAGCGTTGGAATGAATAGCAGGGGCTTGGGCACTGAAGCTTTCTTT.

As concerns this clonotype: The CDR3 does not close with the conserved phenylalanine or tryptophan, likely indicating a read error. The DNA is omitted, as the CDR3 cannot be located on it reliably, and the CDR3 follows TCRdb's listing. The V call is TRBV2, the J call TRBJ1-1; the table's D gene call, TRBD1, was not cross checked with the DNA. The CDR3 spans 8 residues, counting both ends. Germline CDR1 SNHLY, CDR2 FYNNEI. The CDR3 sequence: CASKPGIY.

This chain uses TRBV19 with TRBJ1-5; D remains unclear. The CDR3 runs to 17 residues. Germline V CDR1 and CDR2: LNHDA, SQIVND (reference sequence). V lost 3 bases to trimming and J lost 0 bases, with 15 bases between them. CDR3 bases: TGTGCCAGTAGTATTCTAGGGTCAATAATTAGCAATCAGCCCCAGCATTTT. Translating it yields CASSILGSIISNQPQHF.

The gene calls are TRBV7-2 and TRBJ1-5; 7 nucleotides agree with TRBD1. V was clipped by 1 base and J by 5 bases; unmatched bases: 8. Per germline, CDR1 SGHTA and CDR2 FQGNSA. This CDR3 is built from 16 residues. CDR3 nucleotide sequence: TGTGCCAGCAGCTTAGGTTTGGACAGGTCTGATCAGCCCCAGCATTTT. Protein sequence: CASSLGLDRSDQPQHF.

Worth noting for this clonotype: This sequence may be a read error, since a much larger clone differs from it by one base. The V and J genes are TRBV20-1 and TRBJ2-6; D is unresolved. The CDR3 is 13 residues long. Trimming removed 5 bases from V and 0 bases from J, with 5 bases in between. The V gene's germline CDR1 is DFQATT and CDR2 SNEGSKA (reference sequence). The CDR3 DNA sequence: TGCAGTGCTGAGGTCTCTGGGGCCAACGTCCTGACTTTC. It yields the protein CSAEVSGANVLTF.

A remark on this clonotype: A much larger clone sits a single nucleotide away, making a read error possible. The V and J genes are TRBV7-9 and TRBJ1-4; D gene unclear. Germline CDR1 and CDR2: SEHNR and FQNEAQ (reference sequence). The CDR3 is made up of 13 amino acids. For the CDR3, the DNA is TGCGCCAGCAGCACAGAGGCTGACGAAAAACTGTTTTTT. Amino acid sequence: CASSTEADEKLFF.

This chain uses TRBV7-9 with TRBJ2-7; tentative D call: TRBD2 (5 bases). V lost 5 bases to trimming and J lost 5 bases, with 25 bases between them. Per the germline V gene, CDR1 is SEHNR and CDR2 is FQNEAQ (reference sequence). The CDR3 covers 17 residues. The CDR3 region has the DNA TGTGCCAGCAGCCCTCTCGGCACAATAGAGAGGGCCAACGAGCAGTACTTC. Amino acids: CASSPLGTIERANEQYF.

J is TRBJ1-4 and V is TRBV6-5; D is ambiguous. This CDR3 is 14 amino acids long. Germline V CDR1 and CDR2: MNHEY, SVGAGI. Trimming cost V 4 bases and J 7 bases, with 13 bases left between them. CDR3 residues: CASSLTRWGEKLFF. The CDR3 region has the DNA TGTGCCAGCAGTTTAACCAGATGGGGTGAAAAACTGTTTTTT.

The chain has TRBV2 and TRBJ1-5, with 7 bases aligning to TRBD1. CDR3 length: 14 amino acids. Germline lookup yields CDR1 SNHLY and CDR2 FYNNEI. With V trimmed by 6 bases and J by 7 bases, 9 bases remained unmatched. Here the CDR3 reads CASRSDRVEQPQHF. The CDR3 region has the DNA TGTGCCAGCAGATCCGACAGGGTTGAGCAGCCCCAGCATTTT.

V usage is TRBV25-1 and J usage is TRBJ2-7, with 7 bases that match TRBD2. In germline, CDR1 is MGHDK, CDR2 SYGVNS. Unmatched junction bases numbered 7, after V lost 2 bases and J lost 0 bases. CDR3 length: 16 residues. CDR3 DNA sequence: TGTGCCAGCAGTGAACAGCTAGCGGTAAACTCCTACGAGCAGTACTTC. Its protein product is CASSEQLAVNSYEQYF.